This T cell receptor (beta chain) comes out of a study of blood T cell repertoires in COVID-19. On the study more broadly: Collection of acute and convalescent COVID-19 samples took place in the United States, Italy and Spain. The cDNA or gDNA used as material had been derived from T cells, B-cell-depleted T cells, or PBMCs.

The CDR3 consists of 13 residues. V was clipped by 2 bases and J by 6 bases, with 11 bases between them. Germline lookup yields CDR1 WNHNN and CDR2 SYGVQD (reference sequence). Per the study methods: Quantification of nucleated cells was approximated via reference gene primer amplification. Clones were read by immunoSEQ multiplex PCR, and TCRdb kept only the in-frame ones, dropping some. The D gene and trimming were derived from the DNA, and the V and J assignments and clone size from that table. The sample holds some 100,000 clones, around 87% seen once. The rearrangement joins TRBV10-1 to TRBJ2-7, with a tentative D call TRBD1 (6 bases). Input material: peripheral blood. This TCR derives from a woman in her 30s with acute or convalescent COVID-19. Here the CDR3 reads CASSEDRIGEQYF. CDR3 sequence (DNA): TGCGCCAGCAGTGAGGACAGGATTGGCGAGCAGTACTTC.